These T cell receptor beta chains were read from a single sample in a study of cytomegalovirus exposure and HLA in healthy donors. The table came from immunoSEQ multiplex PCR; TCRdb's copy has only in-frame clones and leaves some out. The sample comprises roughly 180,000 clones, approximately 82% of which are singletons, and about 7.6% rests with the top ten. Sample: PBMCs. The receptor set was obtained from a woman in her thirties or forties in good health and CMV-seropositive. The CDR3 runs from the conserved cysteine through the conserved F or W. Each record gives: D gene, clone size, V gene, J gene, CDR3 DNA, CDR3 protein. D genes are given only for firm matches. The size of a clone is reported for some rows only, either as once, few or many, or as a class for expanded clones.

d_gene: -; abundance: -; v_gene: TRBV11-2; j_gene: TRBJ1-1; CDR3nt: TGTGCCAGCAGCCCGAGGGGGGGGCGAGACACTGAAGCTTTCTTT; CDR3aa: CASSPRGGRDTEAFF
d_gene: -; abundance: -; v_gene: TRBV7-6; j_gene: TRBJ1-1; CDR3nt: TGTGCCAGCAGCTCCCTAAGCTTATTGAACACTGAAGCTTTCTTT; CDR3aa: CASSSLSLLNTEAFF
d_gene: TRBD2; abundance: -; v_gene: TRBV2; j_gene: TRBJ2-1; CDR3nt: TGTGCCAGCAGAACTAGCGGGGCTCGAGATGAGCAGTTCTTC; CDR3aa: CASRTSGARDEQFF
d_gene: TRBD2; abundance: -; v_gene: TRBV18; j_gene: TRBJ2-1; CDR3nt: TGTGCCAGCTCACCACCAGTAGCGGGAGGGGGCAATGAGCAGTTCTTC; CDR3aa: CASSPPVAGGGNEQFF
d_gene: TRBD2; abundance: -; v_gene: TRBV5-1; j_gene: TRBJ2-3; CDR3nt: TGCGCCAGCAGCGAAGCTCTAGCGGGATCTAGCACAGATACGCAGTATTTT; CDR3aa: CASSEALAGSSTDTQYF
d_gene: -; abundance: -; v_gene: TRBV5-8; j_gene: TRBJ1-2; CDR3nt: TGTGCCAGCAGCTTGATACTACAGGGCTATGGCTACACCTTC; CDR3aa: CASSLILQGYGYTF
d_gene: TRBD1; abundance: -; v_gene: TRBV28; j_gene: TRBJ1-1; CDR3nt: TGTGCCAGCAACCCAGGGGGCCCACCCCAAGAAGCTTTCTTT; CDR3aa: CASNPGGPPQEAFF
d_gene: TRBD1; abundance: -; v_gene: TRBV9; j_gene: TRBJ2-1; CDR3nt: TGTGCCAGCAGCGCGAGACCAGGGGGCCCGAGCTCCTACAATGAGCAGTTCTTC; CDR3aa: CASSARPGGPSSYNEQFF
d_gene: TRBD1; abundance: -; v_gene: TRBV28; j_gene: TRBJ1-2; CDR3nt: TGTGCCTCGGGGACAGTCAACTATGGCTACACCTTC; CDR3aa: CASGTVNYGYTF
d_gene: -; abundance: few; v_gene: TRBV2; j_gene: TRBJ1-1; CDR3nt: TGTGCCAGCAGTGAAGACGGGAACACTGAAGCTTTCTTT; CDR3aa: CASSEDGNTEAFF
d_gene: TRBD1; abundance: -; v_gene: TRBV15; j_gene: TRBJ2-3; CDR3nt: TGTGCCACCAGCAGAGATGGGACAGGGGGGGGCACAGATACGCAGTATTTT; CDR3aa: CATSRDGTGGGTDTQYF
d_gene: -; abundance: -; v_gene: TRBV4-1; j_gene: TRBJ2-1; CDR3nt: TGCGCCAGCAGCCAAGTAATAGTAGCTTTTCAGCTGAGCTCCTACAATGAGCAGTTCTTC; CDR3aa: CASSQVIVAFQLSSYNEQFF
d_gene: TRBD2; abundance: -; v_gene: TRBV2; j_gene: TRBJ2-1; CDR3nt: TGTGCCAGCAGTGCTAGCGGGGGGATTTACAATGAGCAGTTCTTC; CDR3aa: CASSASGGIYNEQFF
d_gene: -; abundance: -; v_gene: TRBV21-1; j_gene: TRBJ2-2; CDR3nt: TGTGCCAGCAGCAATGACAGGTTGGACACCGGGGAGCTGTTTTTT; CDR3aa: CASSNDRLDTGELFF
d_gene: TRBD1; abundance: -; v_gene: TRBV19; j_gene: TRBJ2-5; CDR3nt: TGTGCCAGTAGTATAGGACAGGGGAAGGAGACCCAGTACTTC; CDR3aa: CASSIGQGKETQYF
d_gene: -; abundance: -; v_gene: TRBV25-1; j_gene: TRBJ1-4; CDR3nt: TGTGCCAGCAGTGACGGGCAGGGGAGCAGGGGAGAAAAACTGTTTTTT; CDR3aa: CASSDGQGSRGEKLFF
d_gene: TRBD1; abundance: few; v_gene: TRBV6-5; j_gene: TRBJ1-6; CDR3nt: TGTGCCAGCAGCGGCCCCGGGACAGGGAGTTCACCCCTCCACTTT; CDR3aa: CASSGPGTGSSPLHF
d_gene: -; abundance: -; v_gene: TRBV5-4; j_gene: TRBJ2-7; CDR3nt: TGTGCCAGCAGCTTGGGGTTGGGGGGTGAAGAGCAGTACTTC; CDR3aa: CASSLGLGGEEQYF
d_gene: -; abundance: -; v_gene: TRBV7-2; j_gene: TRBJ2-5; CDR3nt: TGTGCCAGCAGCCCAGGGCCCAGAGAGACCCAGTACTTC; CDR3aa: CASSPGPRETQYF
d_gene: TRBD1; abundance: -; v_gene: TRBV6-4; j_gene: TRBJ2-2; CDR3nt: TGTGCCAGCTCACAGGGGTTCGCCGGGGAGCTGTTTTTT; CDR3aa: CASSQGFAGELFF
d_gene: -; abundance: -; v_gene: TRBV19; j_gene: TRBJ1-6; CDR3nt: TGTGCCAGTAGTATTGGTCGCGATTCACCCCTCCACTTT; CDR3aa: CASSIGRDSPLHF
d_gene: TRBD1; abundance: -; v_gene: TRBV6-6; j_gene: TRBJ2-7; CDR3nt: TGTGCCAGCAGTTCCGGACAGGGTTCGAACGAGCAGTACTTC; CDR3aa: CASSSGQGSNEQYF
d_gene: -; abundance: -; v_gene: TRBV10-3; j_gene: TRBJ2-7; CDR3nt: TGTGCCATCAGTGACGACTCGTACTCCTACGAGCAGTACTTC; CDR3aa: CAISDDSYSYEQYF
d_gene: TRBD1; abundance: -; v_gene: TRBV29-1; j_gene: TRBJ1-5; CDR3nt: TGCAGCGTTGGGGGACAGGATCAGCCCCAGCATTTT; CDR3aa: CSVGGQDQPQHF
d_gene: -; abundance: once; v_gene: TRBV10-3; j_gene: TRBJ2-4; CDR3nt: TGTGCCATCTCCGAGCAGGGAGGATCCAAAAACATTCAGTACTTC; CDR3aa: CAISEQGGSKNIQYF
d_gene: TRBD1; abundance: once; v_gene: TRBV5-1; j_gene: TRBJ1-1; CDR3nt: TGCGCCAGCAGCTCGCCCCCCCGACAGGGGGGGAACACTGAAGCTTTCTTT; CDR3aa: CASSSPPRQGGNTEAFF
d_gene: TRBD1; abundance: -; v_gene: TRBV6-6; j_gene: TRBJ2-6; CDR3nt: TGTGCCAGCAGTTCCCAGACAGGGTCAGGGGCCAACGTCCTGACTTTC; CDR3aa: CASSSQTGSGANVLTF
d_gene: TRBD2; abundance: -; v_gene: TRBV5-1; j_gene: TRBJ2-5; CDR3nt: TGCGCCAGCAGCTTCTTTCCGGGAGGGGAAGAGACCCAGTACTTC; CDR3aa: CASSFFPGGEETQYF
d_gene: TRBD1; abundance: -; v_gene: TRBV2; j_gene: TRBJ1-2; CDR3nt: TGTGCCAGCACCTCCCCCGGGACAGAGCATTATGGCTACACCTTC; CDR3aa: CASTSPGTEHYGYTF
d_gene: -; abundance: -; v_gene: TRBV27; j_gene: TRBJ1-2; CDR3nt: TGTGCCAGCAGTCCCCCAGGGTCCCCCTATGGCTACACCTTC; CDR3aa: CASSPPGSPYGYTF
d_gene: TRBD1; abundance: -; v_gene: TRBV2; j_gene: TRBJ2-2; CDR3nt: TGTGCCAGCAGTCCGGGACAGGGAAAGGTCGGGGAGCTGTTTTTT; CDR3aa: CASSPGQGKVGELFF
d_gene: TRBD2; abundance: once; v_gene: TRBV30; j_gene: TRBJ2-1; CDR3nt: TGTGCCTGGAGCGGCCGTCCTAAGCGGGAGGGCTGTGAGCAGTTCTTC; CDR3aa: CAWSGRPKREGCEQFF
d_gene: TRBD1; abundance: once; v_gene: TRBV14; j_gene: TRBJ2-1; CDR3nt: TGTGCCAGCAGCTTCTACCGGGACAGGGTTTTGAATGAGCAGTTCTTC; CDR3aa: CASSFYRDRVLNEQFF
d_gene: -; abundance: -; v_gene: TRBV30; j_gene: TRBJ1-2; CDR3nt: TGTGCCTGGAGTGTACGCGGGGGCAACTATGGCTACACCTTC; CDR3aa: CAWSVRGGNYGYTF
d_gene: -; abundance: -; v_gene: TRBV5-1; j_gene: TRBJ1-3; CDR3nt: TGCGCCAGCAGCCTTCTTGTGGGGGCCTCTGGAAACACCATATATTTT; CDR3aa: CASSLLVGASGNTIYF
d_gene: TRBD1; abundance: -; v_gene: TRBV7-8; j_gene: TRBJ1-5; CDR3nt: TGTGCCAGCAGCTCAAACGGTGGGACAGGGATTAGCAATCAGCCCCAGCATTTT; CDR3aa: CASSSNGGTGISNQPQHF
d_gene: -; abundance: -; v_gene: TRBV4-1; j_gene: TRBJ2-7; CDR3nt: TGCGCCAGCAGCCAAGATTATAGAGAGAGCTACGAGCAGTACTTC; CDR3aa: CASSQDYRESYEQYF
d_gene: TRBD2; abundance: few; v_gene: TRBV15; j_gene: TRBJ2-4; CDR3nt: TGTGCCACCAGCAGATACGGACTAGCCCTCAACATTCAGTACTTC; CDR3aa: CATSRYGLALNIQYF
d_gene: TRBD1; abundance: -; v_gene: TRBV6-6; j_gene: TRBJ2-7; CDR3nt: TGTGCCAGCAGTTACGGGACAGGGGGCACCTACGAGCAGTACTTC; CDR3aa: CASSYGTGGTYEQYF
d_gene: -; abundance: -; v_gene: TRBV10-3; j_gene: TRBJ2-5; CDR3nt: TGTGCCATCAGTGAGAGCGGCAGCCAAGAGACCCAGTACTTC; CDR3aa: CAISESGSQETQYF
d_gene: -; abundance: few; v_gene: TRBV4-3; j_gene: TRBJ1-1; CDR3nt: TGCGCCAGCAGCCAGTTTAGTAGTGGTGTGAACACTGAAGCTTTCTTT; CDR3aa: CASSQFSSGVNTEAFF
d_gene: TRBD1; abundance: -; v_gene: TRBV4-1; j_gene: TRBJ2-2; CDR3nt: TGCGCCAGCAGCCAAGCCGGGACAGGGTTCGGGCTGTTTTTT; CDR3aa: CASSQAGTGFGLFF
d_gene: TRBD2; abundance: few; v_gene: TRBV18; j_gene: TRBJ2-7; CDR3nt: TGTGCCAGCTCACCACCGACGGGGGAGGGTGGCGAGCAGTACTTC; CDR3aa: CASSPPTGEGGEQYF
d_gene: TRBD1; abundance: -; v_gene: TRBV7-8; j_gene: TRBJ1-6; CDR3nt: TGTGCCAGCAGCTCCCCGGACAGGACTGCCGACTATAATTCACCCCTCCACTTT; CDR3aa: CASSSPDRTADYNSPLHF
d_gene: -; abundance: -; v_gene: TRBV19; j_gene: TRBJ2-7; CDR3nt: TGTGCCAGTAGTATAATACGGGGCCAGGGGTACGAGCAGTACTTC; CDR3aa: CASSIIRGQGYEQYF
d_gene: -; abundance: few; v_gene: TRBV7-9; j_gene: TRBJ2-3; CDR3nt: TGTGCCAGCAGCTTAGGTGACAGCCTCACAGATACGCAGTATTTT; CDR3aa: CASSLGDSLTDTQYF
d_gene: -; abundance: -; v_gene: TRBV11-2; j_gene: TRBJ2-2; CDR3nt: TGTGCCAGCAGGAAGAGGGCCGGGGAGCTGTTTTTT; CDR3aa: CASRKRAGELFF
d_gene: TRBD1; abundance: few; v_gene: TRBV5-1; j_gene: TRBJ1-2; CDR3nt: TGCGCCAGCAGCTTGGGAACAGGGGTGGACTATGGCTACACCTTC; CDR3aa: CASSLGTGVDYGYTF
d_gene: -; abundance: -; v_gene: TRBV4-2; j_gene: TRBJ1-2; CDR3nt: TGTGCCAGCAGCCAAGTCGACCCCGGGGGGCTTAACTATGGCTACACCTTC; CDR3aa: CASSQVDPGGLNYGYTF
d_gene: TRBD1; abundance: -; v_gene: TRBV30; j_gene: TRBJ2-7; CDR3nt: TGTGCCTGGAGTGTACAGGGGTGGGAGCAGTACTTC; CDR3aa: CAWSVQGWEQYF
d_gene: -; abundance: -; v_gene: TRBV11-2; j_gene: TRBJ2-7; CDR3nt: TGTGCCAGCAGCTTAGATCTGTCACTAGACGAGCAGTACTTC; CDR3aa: CASSLDLSLDEQYF
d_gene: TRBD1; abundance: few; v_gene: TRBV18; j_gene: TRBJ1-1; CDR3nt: TGTGCCAGCTCACCGACCGGGACAGGGTCAACTGAAGCTTTCTTT; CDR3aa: CASSPTGTGSTEAFF
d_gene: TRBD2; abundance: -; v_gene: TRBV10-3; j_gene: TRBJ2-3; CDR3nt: TGTGCCATCATGACTAGCGGAGGGGGGACAGATACGCAGTATTTT; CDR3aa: CAIMTSGGGTDTQYF